These T cell receptor beta chains were read from a single sample in a study of blood T cell repertoires in COVID-19. Assay: immunoSEQ multiplex PCR; the TCRdb copy retains only in-frame clones and omits some. The sample carries approximately 150,000 clones, under 90% recorded once. Source material: peripheral blood. The source is a woman older than 75 with acute or convalescent COVID-19. Both conserved end residues are trimmed from each CDR3.

J gene,V gene,CDR3 protein
TRBJ2-1,TRBV30,AWSVRAPGLAGGGEQF
TRBJ1-2,TRBV7-2,ASSLYMGYT
TRBJ2-1,TRBV27,ASSSTRRLAGLYNEQF
TRBJ2-7,TRBV28,ASRNREPGLDYEQY
TRBJ1-2,TRBV25-1,ASSDPSGTGNYGYT
TRBJ2-2,TRBV28,ASEKLAGIVGELF
TRBJ2-2,TRBV6-1,ASSDAGIKVGGELF
TRBJ2-2,TRBV18,ASSIQGTTGELF
TRBJ2-7,TRBV2,ASSEPGLAGPRVAYEQY
TRBJ2-3,TRBV7-2,ASSLQSADTQY
TRBJ1-4,TRBV7-2,ASSLGQGTNEKLF
TRBJ1-4,TRBV12-3/TRBV12-4,ASSFRVREKLF
TRBJ2-4,TRBV11-2,ASSLEQGGIQY
TRBJ1-5,TRBV19,ASSWDRSNQPQH
TRBJ2-2,TRBV7-9,ASSLAVPGELF
TRBJ2-5,TRBV21-1,ASSKPSSGTGQETQY
TRBJ2-7,TRBV5-1,ASSRRTSGGGEQY
TRBJ1-1,TRBV18,ASSSGVGMNTEAF
TRBJ2-1,TRBV7-7,ASSPVVRSEQF
TRBJ1-2,TRBV7-6,ASSFFGQGYT
TRBJ2-7,TRBV7-2,ASSADRVGEQY
TRBJ1-2,TRBV18,ASSPPQTANYGYT
TRBJ1-1,TRBV15,ATRRYQENTEAF
TRBJ2-1,TRBV5-5,ASSFSGTGRSEQF
TRBJ1-3,TRBV15,ATSRDFGTGGAFSGNTIY
TRBJ1-1,TRBV18,ASSPMGGVRNTEAF
TRBJ2-1,TRBV4-1,ASSQALISISGNEQF